This entry describes one T cell receptor beta chain. The data derive from a study of blood T cell repertoires in COVID-19. Across the study: Sources were T cells, B-cell-depleted T cells, or PBMCs; the material itself was cDNA or gDNA.

The CDR3 consists of 19 residues. V dropped 2 bases and J dropped 1; count of bases not matched to a gene: 10. The germline CDR1 and CDR2 sequences are MNHEY and SMNVEV (reference sequence). The Seattle site enrolled patients during active infection and followed them longitudinally. Data came from immunoSEQ multiplex PCR; TCRdb stores just in-frame clones and leaves some out. Of roughly 49,000 clones in the sample, over 90% are singletons; the top ten hold around 1%. This TCR was recovered from a man between 60 and 70 years old with COVID-19, enrolled during active disease. The J gene is TRBJ2-4, the V gene TRBV27; 11 bases match TRBD1. Sample: peripheral blood. CDR3 in DNA: TGTGCCAGCAGTTTAGTATGGACAGGGGGCGCCCGGGCCAAAAACATTCAGTACTTC. Translated: CASSLVWTGGARAKNIQYF.